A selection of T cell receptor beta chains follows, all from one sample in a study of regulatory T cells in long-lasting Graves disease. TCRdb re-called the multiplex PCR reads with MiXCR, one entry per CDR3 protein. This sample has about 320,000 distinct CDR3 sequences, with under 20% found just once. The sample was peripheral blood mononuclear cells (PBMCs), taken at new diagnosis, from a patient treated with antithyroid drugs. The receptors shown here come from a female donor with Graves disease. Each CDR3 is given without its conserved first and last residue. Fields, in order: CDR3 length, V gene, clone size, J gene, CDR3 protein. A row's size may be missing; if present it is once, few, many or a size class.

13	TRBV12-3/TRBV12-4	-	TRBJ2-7	ASSIRPGHSYEQY
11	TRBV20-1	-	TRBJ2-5	SAGQLAGETQY
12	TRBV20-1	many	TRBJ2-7	SASRDRDLYEQY
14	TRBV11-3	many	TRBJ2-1	ASSLDGLAGYNEQL
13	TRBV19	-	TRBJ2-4	ASSIKGRAKNIQY
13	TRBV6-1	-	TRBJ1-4	ASTAAGTGTEKLF
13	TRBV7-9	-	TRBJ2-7	ASSLARGSSYEQY
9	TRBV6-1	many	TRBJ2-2	ASRNTGELF
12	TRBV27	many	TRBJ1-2	ASSFLSGTGGYT
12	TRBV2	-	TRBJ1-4	ASSYGQINEKLF
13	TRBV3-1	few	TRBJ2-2	ASSQNRGNTGELF
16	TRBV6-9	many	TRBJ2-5	ASSYSQGLAGAYETQY
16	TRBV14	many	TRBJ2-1	ASSQGPMTRTVHNEQF
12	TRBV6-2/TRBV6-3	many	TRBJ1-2	ASSQEGQIGGYT
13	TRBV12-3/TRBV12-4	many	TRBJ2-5	ASSLSSGEKETQY
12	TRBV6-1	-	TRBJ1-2	ASSLLTGDYGYT
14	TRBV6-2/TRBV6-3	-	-	ASSGGLAGRAYTQY
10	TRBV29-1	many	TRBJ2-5	SAGTGKETQY
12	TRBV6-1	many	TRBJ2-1	ASSEAGGWDEQF
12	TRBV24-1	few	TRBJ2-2	ATSDLRSARELF
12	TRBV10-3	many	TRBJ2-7	AISGQASSYEQY
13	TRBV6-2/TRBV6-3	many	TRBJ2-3	ASSYNRGRSDTQY
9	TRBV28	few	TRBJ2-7	ASNERYEQY
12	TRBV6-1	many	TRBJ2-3	ASSAGGDSDTQY
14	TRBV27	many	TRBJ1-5	ASSRAEAGGNQPQH
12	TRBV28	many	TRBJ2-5	ASRVAGGQETQY
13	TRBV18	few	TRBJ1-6	ASSPAGFYNSPLH
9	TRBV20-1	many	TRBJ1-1	SARLLAEAF
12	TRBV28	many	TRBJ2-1	ASFPSGPGNEQF
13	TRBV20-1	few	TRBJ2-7	SARDFQRETYEQY
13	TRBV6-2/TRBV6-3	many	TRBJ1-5	ASSEQRGGNQPQH
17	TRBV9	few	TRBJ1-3	ASSPSRARGGKSGNTIY
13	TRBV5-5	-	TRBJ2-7	ASSFAGYLSYEQY
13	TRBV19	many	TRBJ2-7	ASSIGGGETYEQY
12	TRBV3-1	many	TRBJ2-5	ASSPTGSGETQY
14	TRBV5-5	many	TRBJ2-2	ASTGADPQLTGELF
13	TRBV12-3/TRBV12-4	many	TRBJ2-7	ASRARGLSSYEQY
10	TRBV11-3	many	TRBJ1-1	ASSLEALEAF
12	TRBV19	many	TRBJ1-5	ASSIMGQNQPQH
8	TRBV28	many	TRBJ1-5	ATYGGPQH
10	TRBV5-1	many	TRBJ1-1	ASNNRAGEAF
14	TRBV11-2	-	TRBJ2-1	ASSLQPSGNFNEQF
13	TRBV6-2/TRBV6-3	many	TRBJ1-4	ASTYTGRGIEKLF
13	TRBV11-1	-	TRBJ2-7	ASSPLGGRLDEQY
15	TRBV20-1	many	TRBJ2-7	SARGDVSGISSYEQY
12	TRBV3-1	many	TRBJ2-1	ASSLSGSRNEQF
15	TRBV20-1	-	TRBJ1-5	SARGLPRSDSTEPQH
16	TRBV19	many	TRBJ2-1	ASSIGGGTASSYNEQF